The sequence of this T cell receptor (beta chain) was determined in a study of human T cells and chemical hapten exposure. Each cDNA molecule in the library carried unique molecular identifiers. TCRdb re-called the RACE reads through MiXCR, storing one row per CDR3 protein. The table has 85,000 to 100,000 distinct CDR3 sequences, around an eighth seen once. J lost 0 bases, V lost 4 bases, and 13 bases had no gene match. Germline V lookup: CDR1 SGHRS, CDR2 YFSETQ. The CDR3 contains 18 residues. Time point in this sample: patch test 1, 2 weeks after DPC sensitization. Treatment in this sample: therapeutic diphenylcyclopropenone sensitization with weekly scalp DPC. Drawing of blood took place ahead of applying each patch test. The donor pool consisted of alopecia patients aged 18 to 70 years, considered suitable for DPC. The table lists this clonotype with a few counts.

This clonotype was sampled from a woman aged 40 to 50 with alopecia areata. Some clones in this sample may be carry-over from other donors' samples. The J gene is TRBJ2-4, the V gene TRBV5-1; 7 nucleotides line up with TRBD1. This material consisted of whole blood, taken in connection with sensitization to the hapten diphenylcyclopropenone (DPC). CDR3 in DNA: TGCGCCAGCAGCCCCCGACAGGGCTTGGATCTAGCCAAAAACATTCAGTACTTC. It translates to CASSPRQGLDLAKNIQYF.